This TCR beta chain was documented in a study of blood T cell repertoires in COVID-19. The overall study: Sites in the United States, Italy and Spain provided acute and convalescent COVID-19 samples. The cDNA or gDNA used as material had been derived from T cells, B-cell-depleted T cells, or PBMCs.

Germline V gene lookup returns CDR1 LNHDA and CDR2 SQIVND (reference sequence). The CDR3 extends over 17 amino acids. V shed 5 bases and J 4 bases; nucleotides not matched to a gene: 12. In the original processing: Reference gene primer amplification yielded estimated nucleated cell counts. Sequencing was performed with immunoSEQ multiplex PCR; in TCRdb, only in-frame clones are kept and a portion is missing. Clone size and V and J calls were adopted from that table, with D and trimming inferred from the DNA. The sample consists of around 400,000 clones, over 75% of them appearing once. The Seattle patients, enrolled during active infection, were followed longitudinally.

This rearrangement joins TRBV19 to TRBJ2-2, with 8 bases lining up with TRBD2. Sequencing was done on a sample of peripheral blood. The clonotype was recovered from a woman aged 60-75 years with COVID-19, enrolled during active disease. DNA of the CDR3: TGTGCCAGTAGTCCTCTCCTCTCGGGGGGGAGCACCGGGGAGCTGTTTTTT. Translation: CASSPLLSGGSTGELFF.